This T cell receptor beta chain comes out of a study of CD8 T cells in Susac syndrome (dated by TCRdb to the late 2010s). General notes on the study: Among the Susac syndrome patients who were sequenced, clinically active disease was present in five or six and clinical remission was observed in fewer than 10. At the time of blood withdrawal, Susac syndrome patients were either therapy-naive, taking corticosteroids (with some also receiving IVIg), or on IVIg alone. Whether CD8+ T cell activation and differentiation in Susac syndrome was antigen driven was tested using repertoire sequencing.

This clonotype was found once. What this receptor recognizes is not known. There are no base qualities to consult, and no much larger clone falls within one base. One read yields weak evidence. Peripheral blood CD8+ and CD4+ T cells from healthy donors, Susac syndrome patients and multiple sclerosis patients were profiled by high-throughput TCR beta sequencing. The Susac syndrome patients fulfilled recently defined diagnostic criteria for definite or probable disease. Bulk CD8+ and CD4+ T cells were purified by magnetic negative isolation, while CD8+ TEMRA cells were enriched using FACS. Blood was collected in EDTA tubes and processed within 24 hours, with PBMCs isolated through density gradient centrifugation. PBMCs destined for TCR sequencing were cryopreserved in liquid nitrogen and later thawed in a 37 °C water bath. Purity of sorted or isolated CD4+, CD8+ and CD8+ TEMRA cells was at least 90%.

RNA was extracted with the RNeasy kit and roughly 0.5 to 1 ug was reverse transcribed using random hexamers. The immunoSEQ multiplex PCR assay, which covers 54 Vbeta and 13 Jbeta segments, was used to amplify TCR beta CDR3 regions. Bias from PCR amplification was corrected by using a synthetic template baseline for primer optimization and for computational correction. The paper's processing steps were these. Reads were annotated to V, D and J genes per IMGT and analyzed with immunoSEQ Analyzer, keeping only productive sequences. Clonality was calculated as one minus the Shannon entropy normalized by log2 of the number of productive unique sequences. For each patient and control, public and private clones were evaluated within the 100 most prevalent clones. Clones were defined as Susac-specific if absent from the healthy and MS cohorts, from around 1,100 published viral clones and from other ImmuneACCESS disease sequences. TCRdb reworked the public reads: Q25 trimming with fastp, MiXCR clone assembly, productive beta chains retained. Rows matching on CDR3 protein sequence are summarized as one entry with the most common DNA and genes. V and J calls and clone size were set by TCRdb, not the authors. The sample table contains 200,000 to 250,000 distinct CDR3 sequences; only one count was recorded for approximately 94% of them. The biggest ten clones account for about 0.14% of the sample.

The CDR3 spans 13 residues, from the cysteine through the phenylalanine. Only the CDR3 part of the read is kept: 39 bases, read in frame from the first base. From a lookup of the germline V gene, CDR1 and CDR2 are SGHRS and YFSETQ. V is clipped by 1 base and J by 8 bases, and the sequence between their germline boundaries is 12 bases long. Results and caveats for the whole study, not just this receptor: The number of individuals in the TCR sequencing and HLA analysis was acknowledged as relatively small. In patients with Susac syndrome, the CD4+ T cell repertoire showed no detectable clonal expansion.

The chain links TRBV5-1 with TRBJ1-1; the D gene is unclear. The sample consisted of CD4+ T cells from PBMCs. The sequence was obtained from a human donor with Susac syndrome. The CDR3 in this case is CASSLTVRAEAFF. The DNA is TGCGCCAGCAGCTTGACGGTTAGAGCGGAAGCTTTCTTT.